Listed here is a single TCR beta chain. At one end, the junction sequence differs from germline, possibly due to a read error. Clones were sequenced by immunoSEQ multiplex PCR, and TCRdb holds only the in-frame ones, with some missing. Of more than 200,000 clones detected, approximately 91% appear once; the ten largest clones hold about 0.7%. This sample was taken from a study of blood T cell repertoires in COVID-19. About the study: COVID-19 samples from acute and convalescent phases originated in the United States, Italy and Spain.

CDR1 and CDR2 from the germline V gene are SGHAT and FQNNGV. The CDR3 extends over 15 amino acids. The specimen was peripheral blood. The receptor was derived from a human donor in a cohort sampled during active COVID-19. This chain uses TRBV11-2 with TRBJ1-2, with D possibly matching TRBD1 (6 bases). CDR3 residues: CASSLDRSGTGTTLF. As DNA, the CDR3 is TGTGCCAGCAGCTTAGATCGATCCGGGACCGGGACAACCCTGTTC.